The next 17 T cell receptor beta chains were all read from a single sample in a study of CD8 T cells in ankylosing spondylitis. Study outcomes and limitations: Roughly eight highly homologous variants made up a TCR beta motif, and this motif appeared characteristic of ankylosing spondylitis blood.

Their antigens are not known. One entry per CDR3 protein results from TCRdb running MiXCR on the 5' RACE reads. The repertoire consists of 200,000 to 250,000 distinct CDR3 sequences, with about 18% occurring once and the leading ten covering roughly 46%. Sequences were obtained from blood, either unsorted or a sorted T cell fraction (not recorded which). The origin of the receptors is a male donor with ankylosing spondylitis.

Only a few counts were recorded for this clonotype. The chain couples TRBV14 to TRBJ1-1; perhaps TRBD1 as D (6 bases). The V end was cut by 0 bases, the J end by 7 bases, with 12 bases between. The CDR3 consists of 14 residues. CDR1 and CDR2 from the germline V gene are SGHDN and FVKESK. For the CDR3, the DNA is TGTGCCAGCAGCCAAGATCAACAGGGACATGAAGCTTTCTTT. This translates into CASSQDQQGHEAFF.

This clonotype was counted between two and nine times. J is TRBJ2-1 and V is TRBV14; no clear D gene. CDR3 length: 12 residues. V was clipped by 2 bases and J by 12 bases, with 11 bases between them. Germline-derived CDR1 and CDR2 are SGHDN and FVKESK. The CDR3 loop is CASSQPDLVQFF. The CDR3 DNA sequence: TGTGCCAGCAGCCAACCGGACCTAGTGCAGTTCTTC.

This clonotype was counted a few times. The rearrangement links TRBV5-1 to TRBJ2-7; 7 nucleotides align to TRBD1. CDR3 length: 19 residues. V lost 4 bases, J lost 1 base, and 20 bases stayed unmatched. The germline gives CDR1 SGHRS, CDR2 YFSETQ. The CDR3 DNA reads as TGCGCCAGCAGCCCCCCCGGCCAACAGGGGCAATTCCTTTCCTACGAGCAGTACTTC. It translates to CASSPPGQQGQFLSYEQYF.

Many counts were recorded for this clonotype. The chain has TRBV24-1 and TRBJ2-1, with a tentative D call TRBD2 (6 bases). From germline, CDR1 is KGHDR and CDR2 SFDVKD. This CDR3 is built from 14 residues. V lost 8 bases to trimming and J lost 5 bases, with 15 bases between them. In nucleotides, the CDR3 is TGTGCCACCATCGGCGGGGCAGCTAACAATGAGCAGTTCTTC. As protein: CATIGGAANNEQFF.

The chain employs TRBV19 and TRBJ2-1; D gene ambiguous. V was pared by 4 bases and J by 8 bases, with 24 bases between. Germline values: CDR1 LNHDA, CDR2 SQIVND (reference sequence). The CDR3 is 17 residues long. CDR3 loop: CASSTSPSAVGRHEQFF. The CDR3 region has the DNA TGTGCCAGTAGTACCTCTCCAAGCGCGGTGGGCAGACATGAGCAGTTCTTC.

V is TRBV6-2 or TRBV6-3 and J is TRBJ2-5, with 11 bases lining up with TRBD2. V gave up 2 bases and J gave up 2 bases; unmatched junction bases: 4. Germline CDR1 is MNHEY and CDR2 is SVGEGT. This CDR3 contains 16 residues. CDR3 loop: CASSYPGLAVQETQYF. The CDR3 nucleotides read TGTGCCAGCAGTTACCCGGGACTAGCGGTACAAGAGACCCAGTACTTC.

This sequence joins TRBV6-4 and TRBJ2-3, with D unclear. V lost 2 bases, J lost 2 bases, and 8 bases lay in between. Germline values: CDR1 MRHNA, CDR2 SNTAGT. This CDR3 comprises 14 residues. Written as DNA, the CDR3 is TGTGCCAGCAGTGACGGTAGAGACACAGATACGCAGTATTTT. Translated: CASSDGRDTDTQYF.

This clonotype was seen a few times. V is TRBV27 and J is TRBJ1-2; 10 bases fit TRBD1. The germline V gene has CDR1 MNHEY and CDR2 SMNVEV (reference sequence). V was pared by 4 bases and J by 7 bases, with 21 bases of the junction left unmatched. CDR3 length: 19 residues. This CDR3 is CASSSPGPGQGIGVGGYTF. CDR3 coding DNA: TGTGCCAGCAGTTCACCGGGCCCGGGACAGGGGATAGGAGTCGGTGGCTACACCTTC.

The CDR3 sequence: CASSALIGSNTEAFF. CDR3 bases: TGTGCCAGCAGTGCCCTAATCGGGTCGAACACTGAAGCTTTCTTT. The chain combines TRBV28 with TRBJ1-1; the D is unclear. Looked up from germline, CDR1 is MDHEN and CDR2 is SYDVKM. The CDR3 extends over 15 amino acids. Trimming removed 5 bases at V and 1 base at J, with 14 bases between.

V is TRBV6-5 and J is TRBJ1-1; 8 bases match TRBD1. The CDR3 runs 14 residues. V dropped 5 bases and J dropped 4; count of bases not matched to a gene: 6. In germline, CDR1 is MNHEY, CDR2 SVGAGI. CDR3 in amino acids: CASSPQGVGTEAFF. The CDR3 nucleotides read TGTGCCAGCAGTCCACAGGGGGTAGGCACTGAAGCTTTCTTT.

This clonotype has just a few counts. CDR3 DNA sequence: TGTGCCAGCACCTCCCCCCTCCCCGTACAGGGGAGGACGCAGTATTTT. Translated, it gives CASTSPLPVQGRTQYF. V usage is TRBV12-3 or TRBV12-4 and J usage is TRBJ2-3, with TRBD1 as a possible D gene (7 bases). The ends were cut back, 7 bases at V and 9 bases at J, with 26 bases in the middle. The CDR3 is made up of 16 amino acids.

The chain carries TRBV5-5 and TRBJ1-6; no clear D. Per germline, CDR1 SGHKS and CDR2 YYEKEE (reference sequence). CDR3 length: 15 amino acids. Between the trimmed V and J ends, which lost 0 bases and 5 bases, there was a span of 9 bases. The CDR3 sequence: CASSLAGLDNSPLHF. The DNA for the CDR3 is TGTGCCAGCAGCTTGGCGGGCTTAGATAATTCACCCCTCCACTTT.

The chain combines TRBV12-3 or TRBV12-4 with TRBJ2-5; no clear D. CDR3 size: 15 residues. V lost 6 bases, J lost 1 base, and 15 bases lay in between. The CDR3 region has the DNA TGTGCCAGCAGACGGCTCGTGGACGGCCAAGAGACCCAGTACTTC. Translated: CASRRLVDGQETQYF.

The sample holds one count of this clonotype. The rearrangement joins TRBV18 to TRBJ2-7; 8 bases align to TRBD1. This CDR3 region has 14 residues. V lost 3 bases, J lost 6 bases, and 7 bases stayed unmatched. The germline CDR1 and CDR2 sequences are KGHSH and LQKENI. The CDR3 DNA reads as TGTGCCAGCTCACCGTGGACAGGGTCGGGCGAGCAGTACTTC. Amino acids: CASSPWTGSGEQYF.

The chain has TRBV9 and TRBJ2-7; D may be TRBD1 or TRBD2 (6 bases each). This CDR3 region has 14 residues. Trimming took 4 bases from V and 2 from J, leaving 13 bases between them. The germline CDR1 and CDR2 sequences are SGDLS and YYNGEE. The CDR3 region has the DNA TGTGCCAGCAGCCCCAAGGGGGGAGCCTACGAGCAGTACTTC. It yields the protein CASSPKGGAYEQYF.

V gene TRBV6-1 combines with J gene TRBJ2-5; 9 bases fit TRBD2. The J segment lost 2 bases and the V segment lost 6 bases, leaving 7 bases of the junction unmatched. Looked up from germline, CDR1 is MNHNS and CDR2 is SASEGT. This CDR3 comprises 15 residues. The CDR3 bases are TGTGCCAGCAGCCCAAGCGGGGGGACTCAAGAGACCCAGTACTTC. Its translation: CASSPSGGTQETQYF.

V usage is TRBV28 and J usage is TRBJ1-2; 11 bases align to TRBD1. The CDR3 covers 17 residues. Germline CDR1 and CDR2: MDHEN and SYDVKM. V shed 2 bases, J shed 5 bases, and the junction held 10 bases outside the gene matches. DNA of the CDR3: TGTGCCAGCAGTTTAGGCTTCCCGGGACAGGGGGAGTATGGCTACACCTTC. It encodes CASSLGFPGQGEYGYTF.